Shown below are 23 T cell receptor beta chains from a single sample sequenced in a study of Ad26.COV2.S vaccination and SARS-CoV-2 variants. The treatment here: 15 to 20 received Ad26.COV2.S at low or high dose, single or two shots; several received placebo; per-sample allocation not given. Samples were taken on day 63 after the first vaccine or placebo injection. The method was immunoSEQ multiplex PCR; TCRdb's version includes in-frame clones alone and lacks a portion of them. The sample holds fewer than 500,000 clones, around nine tenths seen once. This material consisted of peripheral blood, taken in a trial of Ad26.COV2.S vaccine versus placebo. These receptors were collected from a person aged 18-60 years who received the Ad26.COV2.S COVID-19 vaccine or a placebo.

The chain joins TRBV24-1 to TRBJ2-2, with D perhaps TRBD2 (6 bases). The CDR3 totals 15 residues. Trimming took off 4 bases at V and 6 bases at J, with 14 bases between the two ends. CDR1 KGHDR and CDR2 SFDVKD come from the germline V gene. The CDR3 sequence: CATSDTRTGAGELFF. The CDR3 DNA reads as TGTGCCACCAGTGACACCAGGACGGGGGCCGGGGAGCTGTTTTTT.

The CDR3 DNA reads TGTGCCAGCAGCCCGGGACTAGCGGGGCCAGGGGATGAGCAGTTCTTC. Translating it yields CASSPGLAGPGDEQFF. The chain carries TRBV6-2 or TRBV6-3 and TRBJ2-1; 13 bases agree with TRBD2. The CDR3 runs to 16 residues. Germline lookup yields CDR1 MNHEY and CDR2 SVGEGT. V lost 6 bases, J lost 8 bases, and 10 bases stayed unmatched.

The V and J genes are TRBV10-3 and TRBJ2-4; unclear D gene. The CDR3 runs to 16 residues. Germline CDR1 is ENHRY and CDR2 is SYGVKD. V gave up 0 bases and J gave up 7 bases, with 16 bases separating them. Here the CDR3 DNA reads TGTGCCATCAGTGAGTCTCAGGATTCCCCTTTGAACATTCAGTACTTC. Protein sequence: CAISESQDSPLNIQYF.

The chain uses TRBV9 and TRBJ1-1, with D possibly being TRBD1 (5 bases). CDR3 length equals 13 residues. The germline V and J ends were trimmed by 1 base and 3 bases, with 7 bases remaining between them. Germline V lookup: CDR1 SGDLS, CDR2 YYNGEE. The CDR3 loop reads CASSVQGDTEAFF. The CDR3 nucleotides read TGTGCCAGCAGCGTACAGGGAGACACTGAAGCTTTCTTT.

This clone was counted a few times. This chain connects TRBV7-9 to TRBJ1-6; D is uncertain. The germline V gene encodes CDR1 SEHNR and CDR2 FQNEAQ (reference sequence). This CDR3 is built from 17 residues. V lost 4 bases and J lost 4, with 17 bases in between. CDR3 region: CASSSWKLEGYNSPLHF. CDR3 nucleotide sequence: TGTGCCAGCAGCTCCTGGAAACTAGAAGGATATAATTCACCCCTCCACTTT.

This clone was counted a single time. The chain's CDR3 is CASSYSNSNSPLHF. Here the CDR3 DNA reads TGTGCCAGCAGTTACTCGAACAGTAATTCACCCCTCCACTTT. The J gene is TRBJ1-6, the V gene TRBV6-6; no definite D call. The germline gives CDR1 MNHNY, CDR2 SVGAGI (reference sequence). The CDR3 runs 14 residues. Trimming shortened V by 0 bases and J by 6 bases, and 6 bases separated the two germline ends.

This chain joins TRBV7-2 and TRBJ2-5; the D gene is possibly TRBD2 (5 bases). The CDR3 runs 15 residues. In germline, CDR1 is SGHTA, CDR2 FQGNSA. The germline V and J ends were trimmed by 2 bases and 4 bases, with 14 bases remaining between them. CDR3 residues: CASSLLAFTSETQYF. In DNA form, the CDR3 reads TGTGCCAGCAGCTTACTAGCCTTTACTTCAGAGACCCAGTACTTC.

J is TRBJ2-2 and V is TRBV7-8, with D uncertain. Germline-derived CDR1 and CDR2 are SGHVS and FQNEAQ. This CDR3 has 18 amino acids. With 3 bases removed from V and 4 bases from J, the gap between germline ends came to 21 bases. The DNA of the CDR3 is TGTGCCAGCAGCTTTGTCGCGGATTTAGGTTGGGTCACCGGGGAGCTGTTTTTT. Encoded protein: CASSFVADLGWVTGELFF.

V usage is TRBV18 and J usage is TRBJ1-1; no clear D gene. V dropped 6 bases and J dropped 1 base, with 15 bases sitting between them. CDR3 length: 15 residues. CDR1 is KGHSH, CDR2 LQKENI, per germline. CDR3 in amino acids: CASSVGSGQNTEAFF. The CDR3 coding sequence is TGTGCCAGCTCTGTAGGTAGCGGCCAGAACACTGAAGCTTTCTTT.

The V gene is TRBV7-9, the J gene TRBJ2-6; 7 positions match TRBD1. The length of the CDR3 is 16 residues. CDR1 and CDR2 (germline): SEHNR, FQNEAQ (reference sequence). V was pared by 3 bases and J by 1 base, with 3 bases of the junction left unmatched. As DNA, the CDR3 is TGTGCCAGCAGCTTGGGACAGATTTCTGGGGCCAACGTCCTGACTTTC. Protein product: CASSLGQISGANVLTF.

Only a few counts were recorded for this clone. This chain uses TRBV4-3 with TRBJ2-2; 8 positions match TRBD2. V shed 0 bases and J 3 bases; nucleotides not matched to a gene: 9. The germline gives CDR1 LGHNA, CDR2 YSLEER. The CDR3 has 18 amino acids. CDR3 protein: CASSQERSGRADTGELFF. Written as DNA, the CDR3 is TGCGCCAGCAGCCAAGAGAGGTCCGGGAGGGCCGACACCGGGGAGCTGTTTTTT.

The chain combines TRBV28 with TRBJ1-2; no reliable D call. There are 14 residues in the CDR3. CDR1 and CDR2 from the germline V gene are MDHEN and SYDVKM. With 7 bases removed from V and 0 bases from J, the gap between germline ends came to 12 bases. The CDR3: CASTQPGANYGYTF. In nucleotides, the CDR3 is TGTGCCAGCACCCAACCCGGGGCTAACTATGGCTACACCTTC.

The genes are TRBV2 and TRBJ2-1; no firm D call. CDR3 length equals 13 residues. Looked up from germline, CDR1 is SNHLY and CDR2 is FYNNEI. Between the trimmed V and J ends, which lost 6 bases and 5 bases, there was a span of 11 bases. This CDR3 reads CASRKDGDNEQFF. DNA of the CDR3: TGTGCCAGCAGGAAGGACGGAGACAATGAGCAGTTCTTC.

This clone was found a few times. One end of the junction does not line up with germline, which may come from a read error. This chain connects TRBV3-1 (or the pseudogene TRBV3-2) to TRBJ2-5; 13 nucleotides match TRBD2. This CDR3 contains 16 residues. Germline V gives CDR1 LGHDT, CDR2 YNNKEL (reference sequence). In nucleotides, the CDR3 is TGTGCCAGCACCCAACGACTAGCGGGAGGCCAAGAGACCCAGTACTTC. Translation gives CASTQRLAGGQETQYF.

The chain has TRBV5-4 and TRBJ2-7; TRBD1 matches 10 bases. CDR1 is SGHNT, CDR2 YYREEE, per germline (reference sequence). V gave up 4 bases and J gave up 6 bases; unmatched junction bases: 7. This CDR3 region has 14 residues. The CDR3 loop is CASSKGTGVVEQYF. For the CDR3, the DNA is TGTGCCAGCAGCAAAGGGACAGGGGTTGTCGAGCAGTACTTC.

This clone has a single count. The chain uses TRBV14 and TRBJ2-7, with TRBD1 identical over 7 bases. The germline gives CDR1 SGHDN, CDR2 FVKESK. CDR3 length: 12 amino acids. Trimming removed 6 bases from V and 9 bases from J; junction bases left unmatched: 8. The CDR3 region has the DNA TGTGCCAGCAGTGCAGGGGGAGTGGGGCAGTACTTC. Its protein is CASSAGGVGQYF.

The chain links TRBV7-2 to TRBJ2-2, with 9 bases matching TRBD2. Germline CDR1 and CDR2: SGHTA and FQGNSA. The J segment lost 4 bases and the V segment lost 3 bases, leaving 6 bases of the junction unmatched. The CDR3 covers 16 residues. In DNA form, the CDR3 reads TGTGCCAGCAGCTTGGCAGCGGGAGGATTCACCGGGGAGCTGTTTTTT. Protein sequence: CASSLAAGGFTGELFF. Based on the CDR3 plus reference TRBV7-2 and TRBJ2-2, the full variable domain is GAGVSQSPSNKVTEKGKDVELRCDPISGHTALYWYRQSLGQGLEFLIYFQGNSAPDKSGLPSDRFSAERTGGSVSTLTIQRTQQEDSAVYLCASSLAAGGFTGELFFGEGSRLTVL.

The gene calls are TRBV7-9 and TRBJ2-3; D unclear. The V end lost 1 base, the J end lost 2 bases, and 7 bases lay between the germline ends. The V gene's germline CDR1 is SEHNR and CDR2 FQNEAQ (reference sequence). CDR3 length equals 14 residues. The CDR3 DNA sequence: TGTGCCAGCAGCTTAGATGAGGACACAGATACGCAGTATTTT. Amino acids: CASSLDEDTDTQYF.

This chain links TRBV2 with TRBJ2-7; D is unresolved. The ends were cut back, 6 bases at V and 2 bases at J, with 5 bases in the middle. Germline V gene data show CDR1 as SNHLY and CDR2 as FYNNEI. CDR3 size: 11 residues. The DNA of the CDR3 is TGTGCCAGCAGCCAAACCTACGAGCAGTACTTC. It translates to CASSQTYEQYF. Combining the CDR3 with reference TRBV2 and TRBJ2-7 gives the whole variable domain EPEVTQTPSHQVTQMGQEVILRCVPISNHLYFYWYRQILGQKVEFLVSFYNNEISEKSEIFDDQFSVERPDGSNFTLKIRSTKLEDSAMYFCASSQTYEQYFGPGTRLTVT.

This clone was recorded once. The chain is built from TRBV6-2 or TRBV6-3 and TRBJ2-7, with TRBD1 identical over 7 bases. V was pared by 0 bases and J by 0 bases, with 11 bases of the junction left unmatched. Germline V lookup: CDR1 MNHEY, CDR2 SVGEGT. This CDR3 contains 18 residues. The CDR3 region has the DNA TGTGCCAGCAGTTACTCGATTGGTGGACAGGAAAACTCCTACGAGCAGTACTTC. Translated: CASSYSIGGQENSYEQYF.

V gene TRBV28 combines with J gene TRBJ2-7; D is perhaps TRBD2 (6 bases). In germline, CDR1 is MDHEN, CDR2 SYDVKM. This CDR3 comprises 15 residues. Trimming took off 3 bases at V and 2 bases at J, with 14 bases between the two ends. DNA for the CDR3: TGTGCCAGCAGTTTTAGTAGCGGACCAACCTACGAGCAGTACTTC. As protein: CASSFSSGPTYEQYF.

This clone showed up just once. The chain has TRBV3-1 (or the pseudogene TRBV3-2) and TRBJ2-5; 8 bases line up with TRBD1. The CDR3 contains 15 residues. Looked up from germline, CDR1 is LGHDT and CDR2 is YNNKEL (reference sequence). J gave up 2 bases and V 1 base, and 3 bases lay outside the gene matches. The CDR3 loop reads CASSQGDRWQETQYF. CDR3 nucleotides: TGTGCCAGCAGCCAAGGGGACAGGTGGCAAGAGACCCAGTACTTC.

The rearrangement uses TRBV5-8 and TRBJ1-1; perhaps TRBD1 as D (5 bases). Germline V gene lookup returns CDR1 SGHTS and CDR2 YDEGEE. V dropped 4 bases and J dropped 4 bases, with 14 bases sitting between them. The CDR3 loop spans 14 amino acids. The CDR3, as DNA: TGTGCCAGCAGCCGCCAACTGACAGTCACTGAAGCTTTCTTT. Its protein product is CASSRQLTVTEAFF.